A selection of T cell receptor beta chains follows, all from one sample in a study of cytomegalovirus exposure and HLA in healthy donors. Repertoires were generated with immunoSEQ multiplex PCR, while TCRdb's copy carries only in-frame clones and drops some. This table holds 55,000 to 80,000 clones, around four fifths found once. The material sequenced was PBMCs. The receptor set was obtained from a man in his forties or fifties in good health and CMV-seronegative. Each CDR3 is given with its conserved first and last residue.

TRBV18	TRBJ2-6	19	CASSKTGGSAGSGANVLTF
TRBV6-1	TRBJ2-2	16	CASSDQLAGLTGELFF
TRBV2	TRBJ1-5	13	CASSETGNQPQHF
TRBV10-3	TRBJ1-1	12	CAISEFSTEAFF
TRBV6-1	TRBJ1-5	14	CASSQGVNNQPQHF
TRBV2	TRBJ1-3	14	CASSGASGGNTIYF
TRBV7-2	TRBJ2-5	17	CASSLGLPAGGQETQYF
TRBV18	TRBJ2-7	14	CASSGLAGIDEQYF
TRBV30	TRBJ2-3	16	CAWSVGAGVGTDTQYF
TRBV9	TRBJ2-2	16	CASSVDEGAITGELFF
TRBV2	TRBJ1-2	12	CASSRQSYGYTF
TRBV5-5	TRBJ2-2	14	CASSTGQGIGELFF
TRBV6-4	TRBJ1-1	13	CASRYRGNTEAFF
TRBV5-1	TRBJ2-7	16	CASSPPLSGRGYEQYF
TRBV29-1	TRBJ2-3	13	CSVGTSGRDTQYF
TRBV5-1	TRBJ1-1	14	CASSLGLGNTEAFF
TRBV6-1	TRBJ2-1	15	CASSNQQGAVNEQFF
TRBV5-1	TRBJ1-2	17	CASSLANSQGSIGGYTF